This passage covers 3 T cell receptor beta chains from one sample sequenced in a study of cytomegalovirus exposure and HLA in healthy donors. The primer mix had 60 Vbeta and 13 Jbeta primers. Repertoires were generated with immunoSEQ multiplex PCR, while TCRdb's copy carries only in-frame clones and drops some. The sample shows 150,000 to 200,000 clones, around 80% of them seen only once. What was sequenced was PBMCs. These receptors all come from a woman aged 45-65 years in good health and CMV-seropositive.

The CDR3 nucleotides are TGTGCCAGCAGCTTGGCACAGTTTAGTGAAAAACTGTTTTTT. It yields the protein CASSLAQFSEKLFF. J is TRBJ1-4 and V is TRBV5-4; D is undetermined. The germline V and J ends were trimmed by 0 bases and 7 bases, with 10 bases remaining between them. The CDR3 consists of 14 residues. Germline CDR1 reads SGHNT; CDR2 reads YYREEE (reference sequence).

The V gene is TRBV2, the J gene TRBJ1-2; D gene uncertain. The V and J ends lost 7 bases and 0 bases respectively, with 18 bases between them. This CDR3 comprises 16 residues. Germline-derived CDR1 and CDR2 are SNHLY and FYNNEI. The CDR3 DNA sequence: TGTGCCAGCACTCCGTCCCCGGGTCCTCCTAACTATGGCTACACCTTC. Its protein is CASTPSPGPPNYGYTF.

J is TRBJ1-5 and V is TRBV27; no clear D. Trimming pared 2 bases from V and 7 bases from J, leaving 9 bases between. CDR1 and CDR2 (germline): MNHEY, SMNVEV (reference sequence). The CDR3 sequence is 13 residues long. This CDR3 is CASSLNDRQPQHF. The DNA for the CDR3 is TGTGCCAGCAGTTTAAATGATAGACAGCCCCAGCATTTT.